This T cell receptor beta chain was identified during a study of identical twins. Points from the study as a whole: The models gave estimates that fell short of the out-of-frame TCR alpha sharing seen in monozygotic twins.

As concerns this clonotype: Its antigen is not known.

Through template switching, a universal primer site was introduced, and the cDNA contained unique molecular identifiers. MiXCR, run by TCRdb on the 5' RACE reads, gives a single entry per CDR3 protein. The sample gives about 890,000 distinct CDR3 sequences, approximately 13% of which show up once; around 1.5% is in the top ten. V trimming: 4 bases; J trimming: 5 bases; junction bases outside the gene matches: 7. CDR3 length: 15 residues. The V gene's germline CDR1 is LNHDA and CDR2 SQIVND (reference sequence). The data also belong to a second study, concerning yellow fever vaccine responses in identical twins.

The chain couples TRBV19 to TRBJ1-1, with TRBD1 identical over 10 bases. Sample: PBMCs. This sequence originates from a woman under 30 in good health. CDR3 protein: CASSTYGTGATEAFF. The CDR3 nucleotides read TGTGCCAGTAGTACCTATGGGACAGGGGCTACTGAAGCTTTCTTT.